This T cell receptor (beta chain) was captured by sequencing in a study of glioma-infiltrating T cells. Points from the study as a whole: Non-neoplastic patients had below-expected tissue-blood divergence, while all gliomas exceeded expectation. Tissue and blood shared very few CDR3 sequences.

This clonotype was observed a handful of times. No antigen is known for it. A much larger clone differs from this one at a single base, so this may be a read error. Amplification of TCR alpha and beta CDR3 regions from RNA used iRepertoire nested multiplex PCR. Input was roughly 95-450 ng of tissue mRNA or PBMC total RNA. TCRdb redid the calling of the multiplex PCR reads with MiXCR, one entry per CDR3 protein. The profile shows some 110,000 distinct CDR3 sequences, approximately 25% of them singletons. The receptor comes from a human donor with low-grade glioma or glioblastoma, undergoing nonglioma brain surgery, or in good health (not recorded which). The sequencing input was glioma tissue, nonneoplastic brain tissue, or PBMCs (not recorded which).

CDR3 in DNA: TGTGCCAGCAGCCAAGATCCCCCGGGTAATCAGCCCCAGCATTTT. Encoded protein: CASSQDPPGNQPQHF. J is TRBJ1-5 and V is TRBV3-1; D remains ambiguous. The CDR3 has 15 residues. The V and J ends lost 0 bases and 4 bases respectively, with 10 bases between them. Germline CDR1 reads LGHDT; CDR2 reads YNNKEL (reference sequence).